This entry lists 6 T cell receptor beta chains sequenced from one sample in a study of T-cell memory formation after mild COVID-19. Using its own MiXCR run on the 5' RACE reads, TCRdb lists one record per CDR3 protein. Of approximately 240,000 distinct CDR3 sequences listed, 16% are singletons. The specimen was PBMCs or a T cell subset sorted from them (not recorded which). The receptors were gathered from a man younger than 35 who had mild COVID-19 (a few samples of this study predate the infection). Cell type and time point are not known.

This chain uses TRBV19 with TRBJ1-3; TRBD1 aligns across 7 bases. CDR3 length: 14 residues. Trimming removed 3 bases from V and 8 bases from J; junction bases left unmatched: 7. CDR1 and CDR2 from the germline V gene are LNHDA and SQIVND (reference sequence). This CDR3 is CASSIQGDGDTIYF. The CDR3 DNA follows: TGTGCCAGTAGTATCCAGGGGGACGGAGACACCATATATTTT.

V gene TRBV20-1 combines with J gene TRBJ2-5; tentatively, D is TRBD1 (6 bases). The CDR3 is 13 residues long. V was pared by 6 bases and J by 7 bases, with 18 bases between. Germline CDR1 reads DFQATT; CDR2 reads SNEGSKA (reference sequence). The CDR3 is CSACLEGGWTQYF. In DNA form, the CDR3 reads TGCAGTGCGTGCTTAGAAGGGGGATGGACCCAGTACTTC.

Only a few counts were recorded for this clonotype. This rearrangement joins TRBV5-1 to TRBJ2-3, with unresolved D. V lost 0 bases to trimming and J lost 1 base, with 12 bases between them. There are 16 residues in the CDR3. Germline lookup yields CDR1 SGHRS and CDR2 YFSETQ. CDR3 loop: CASSLGGSLGTDTQYF. CDR3 nucleotide sequence: TGCGCCAGCAGCTTGGGGGGTTCGTTGGGCACAGATACGCAGTATTTT.

This clonotype was seen only a few times. This chain links TRBV5-1 with TRBJ2-3; 7 bases agree with TRBD2. The germline gives CDR1 SGHRS, CDR2 YFSETQ. V trimming: 4 bases; J trimming: 0 bases; junction bases outside the gene matches: 5. The CDR3 runs 15 residues. The CDR3: CASSPGTTSTDTQYF. In DNA form, the CDR3 reads TGCGCCAGCAGCCCCGGGACTACTAGCACAGATACGCAGTATTTT. Based on the CDR3 plus reference TRBV5-1 and TRBJ2-3, the full variable domain is KAGVTQTPRYLIKTRGQQVTLSCSPISGHRSVSWYQQTPGQGLQFLFEYFSETQRNKGNFPGRFSGRQFSNSRSEMNVSTLELGDSALYLCASSPGTTSTDTQYFGPGTRLTVL.

The chain links TRBV11-2 to TRBJ2-7; D is possibly TRBD1 or TRBD2 (5 bases each). The germline V and J ends were trimmed by 10 bases and 0 bases, with 16 bases remaining between them. Looked up from germline, CDR1 is SGHAT and CDR2 is FQNNGV. The CDR3 covers 14 residues. This CDR3 is CATARGDSSYEQYV. The CDR3 DNA is TGTGCCACTGCTCGAGGGGATAGCTCCTACGAGCAGTACGTC.

The chain joins TRBV5-1 to TRBJ2-7, with 7 nucleotides matching TRBD2. Germline V gives CDR1 SGHRS, CDR2 YFSETQ. The CDR3 is 16 residues long. The ends lost 0 bases at V and 0 bases at J; junction bases unmatched: 6. The CDR3 bases are TGCGCCAGCAGCTTGGTTCCAGCGGGGAGCTCCTACGAGCAGTACTTC. It encodes CASSLVPAGSSYEQYF.